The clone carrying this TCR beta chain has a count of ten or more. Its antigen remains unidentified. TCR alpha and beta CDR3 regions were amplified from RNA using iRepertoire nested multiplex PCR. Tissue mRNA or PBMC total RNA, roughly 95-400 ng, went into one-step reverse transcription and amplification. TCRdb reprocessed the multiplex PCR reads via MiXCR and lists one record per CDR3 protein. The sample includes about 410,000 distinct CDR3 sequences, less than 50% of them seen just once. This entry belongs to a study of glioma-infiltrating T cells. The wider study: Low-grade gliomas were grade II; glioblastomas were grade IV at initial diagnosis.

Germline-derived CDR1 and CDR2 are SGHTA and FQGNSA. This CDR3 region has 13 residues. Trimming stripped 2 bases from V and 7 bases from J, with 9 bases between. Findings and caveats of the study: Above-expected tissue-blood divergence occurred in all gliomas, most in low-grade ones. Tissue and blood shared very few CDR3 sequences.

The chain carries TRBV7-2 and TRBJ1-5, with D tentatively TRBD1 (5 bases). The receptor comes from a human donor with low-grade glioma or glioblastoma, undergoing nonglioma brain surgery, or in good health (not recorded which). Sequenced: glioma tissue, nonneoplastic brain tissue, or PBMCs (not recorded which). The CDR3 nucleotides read TGTGCCAGCAGCTTACAGGGTGAGCAGCCCCAGCATTTT. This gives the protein CASSLQGEQPQHF.